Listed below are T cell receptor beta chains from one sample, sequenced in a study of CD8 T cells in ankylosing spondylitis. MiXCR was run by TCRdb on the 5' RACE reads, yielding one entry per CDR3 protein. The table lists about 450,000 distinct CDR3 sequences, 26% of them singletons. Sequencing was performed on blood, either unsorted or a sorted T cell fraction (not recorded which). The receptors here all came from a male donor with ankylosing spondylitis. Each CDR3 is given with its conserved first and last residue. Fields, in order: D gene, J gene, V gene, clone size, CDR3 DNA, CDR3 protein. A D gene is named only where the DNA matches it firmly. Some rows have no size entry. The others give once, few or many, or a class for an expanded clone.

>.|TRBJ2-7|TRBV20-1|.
TGCAGTGCTCAGCAAAGCGGGCAGGTCGACGAGCAGTACTTC
CSAQQSGQVDEQYF
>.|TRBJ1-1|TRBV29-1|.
TGCAGCGCGTCTGGGGGGAGACAGCCGAACACTGAAGCTTTCTTT
CSASGGRQPNTEAFF
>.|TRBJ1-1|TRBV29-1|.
TGCAGCCCGGGGCTGGCGGCCACTGAAGCTTTCTTT
CSPGLAATEAFF
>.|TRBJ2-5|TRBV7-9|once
TGTGCCAGCAGCCCCCTGGGACACCAAGAGACCCAGTACTTC
CASSPLGHQETQYF
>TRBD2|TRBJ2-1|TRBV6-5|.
TGTGCCAGCAGTTACACGGGACTAGCGGGAGGGCCAGCCATAGATGGGCAGTTCTTC
CASSYTGLAGGPAIDGQFF
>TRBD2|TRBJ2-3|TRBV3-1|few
TGTGCCAGCAGCCAAGAGCGTCTAGCGGGAGGAGGGACGCAGTATTTT
CASSQERLAGGGTQYF
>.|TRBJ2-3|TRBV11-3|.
TGTGCCAGCAGCCCCTACGGCAGGGGTAGCACAGATACGCAGTATTTT
CASSPYGRGSTDTQYF
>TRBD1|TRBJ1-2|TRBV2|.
TGTGCCAGCAAGGGGGGACAGAGGTATGGCTACACCTTC
CASKGGQRYGYTF
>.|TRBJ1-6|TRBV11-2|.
TGTGCCAGCAGCCATCCATACTATAATTCACCCCTCCACTTT
CASSHPYYNSPLHF
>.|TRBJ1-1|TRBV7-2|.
TGTGCCAGCAGCCCCGATGAACAGAACACTGAAGCTTTCTTT
CASSPDEQNTEAFF
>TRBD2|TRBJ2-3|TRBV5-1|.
TGCGCCAGCAGCCCCCTATCCCCGACTAGCGGGATAAGCACAGATACGCAGTATTTT
CASSPLSPTSGISTDTQYF
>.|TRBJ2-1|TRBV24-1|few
TGTGCCACCAGTACGGGAGACAATGAGCAGTTCTTC
CATSTGDNEQFF
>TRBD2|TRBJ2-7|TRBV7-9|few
TGTGCCAGTAAGCGGGAGTCGGGCGAGCAGTACTTC
CASKRESGEQYF